A single sample is the source of the 2 T cell receptor beta chains below, sequenced in a study of CD8 T cells in Susac syndrome. After extraction with the RNeasy kit, roughly 0.5 to 1 ug of the RNA was reverse transcribed using random hexamers. TCRdb re-analysed the immunoSEQ multiplex PCR reads in MiXCR, keeping a single row per CDR3 protein. This sample has some 100,000 distinct CDR3 sequences; roughly 95% occur once, and the top ten carry 0.09% to 0.1%. Sample: CD4+ T cells from PBMCs. Receptors were obtained from a human donor in good health.

V usage is TRBV2 and J usage is TRBJ2-1; D remains unclear. Germline CDR1 is SNHLY and CDR2 is FYNNEI. CDR3 length equals 11 residues. V shed 8 bases and J shed 8 bases, with 10 bases lying between them. The CDR3 sequence is CASEVVHEQFF. The CDR3 DNA reads TGTGCCAGCGAGGTTGTCCATGAGCAGTTCTTC.

This clonotype was recorded only once. The chain employs TRBV3-1 and TRBJ1-5; the match to TRBD1 covers 8 bases. Germline V gene sequence: CDR1 LGHDT, CDR2 YNNKEL (reference sequence). The ends lost 1 base at V and 8 bases at J; junction bases unmatched: 4. The CDR3 is 14 amino acids. For the CDR3, the DNA is TGTGCCAGCAGCCAAGGACAGGGGAAGGAGCCCCAGCATTTT. Protein product: CASSQGQGKEPQHF.